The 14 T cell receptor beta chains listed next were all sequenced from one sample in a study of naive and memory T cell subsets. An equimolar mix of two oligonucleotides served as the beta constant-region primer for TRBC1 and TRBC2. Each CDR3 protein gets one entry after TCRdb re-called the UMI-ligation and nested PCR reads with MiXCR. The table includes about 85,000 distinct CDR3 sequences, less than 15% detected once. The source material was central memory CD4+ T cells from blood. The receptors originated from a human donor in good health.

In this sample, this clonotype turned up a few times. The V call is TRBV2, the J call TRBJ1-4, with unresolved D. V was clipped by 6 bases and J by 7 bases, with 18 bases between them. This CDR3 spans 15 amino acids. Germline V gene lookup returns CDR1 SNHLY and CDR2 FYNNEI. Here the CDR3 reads CASRVTALGGEKLFF. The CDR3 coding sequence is TGTGCCAGCAGAGTCACAGCACTCGGAGGTGAAAAACTGTTTTTT.

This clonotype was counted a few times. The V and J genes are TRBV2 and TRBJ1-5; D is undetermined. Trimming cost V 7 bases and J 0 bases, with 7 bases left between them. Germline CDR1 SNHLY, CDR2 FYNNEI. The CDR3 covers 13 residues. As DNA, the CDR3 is TGTGCCAGCACAGGCTCTAGCAATCAGCCCCAGCATTTT. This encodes CASTGSSNQPQHF.

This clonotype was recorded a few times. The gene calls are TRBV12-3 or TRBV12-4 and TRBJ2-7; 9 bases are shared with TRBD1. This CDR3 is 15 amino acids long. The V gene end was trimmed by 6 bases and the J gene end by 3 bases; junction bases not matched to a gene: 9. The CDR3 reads CASSRGQGGFYEQYF. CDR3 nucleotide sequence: TGTGCCAGCAGCCGGGGACAGGGAGGATTCTACGAGCAGTACTTC.

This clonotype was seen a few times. In DNA, the CDR3 is TGTGCCAGCAGCCGTCTAGCGAGGAACACTGAAGCTTTCTTT. Translating gives CASSRLARNTEAFF. The J gene is TRBJ1-1, the V gene TRBV3-1; D is unclear. The CDR3 spans 14 residues. V was trimmed by 4 bases and J by 1 base, leaving 10 bases between them. Germline V gene sequence: CDR1 LGHDT, CDR2 YNNKEL (reference sequence).

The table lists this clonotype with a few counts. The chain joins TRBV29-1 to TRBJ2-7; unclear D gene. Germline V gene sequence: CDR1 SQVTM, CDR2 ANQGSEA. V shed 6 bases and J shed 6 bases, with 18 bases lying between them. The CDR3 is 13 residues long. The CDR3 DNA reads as TGCAGCGTCCCCGGTCGGGCTGCGGCCGAGCAGTACTTC. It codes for CSVPGRAAAEQYF.

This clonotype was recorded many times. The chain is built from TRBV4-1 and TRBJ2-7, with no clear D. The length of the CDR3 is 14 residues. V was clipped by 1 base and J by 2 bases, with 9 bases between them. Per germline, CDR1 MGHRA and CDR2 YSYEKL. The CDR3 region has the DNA TGCGCCAGCAGCCAAGCAGGCTCAGCCTACGAGCAGTACTTC. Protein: CASSQAGSAYEQYF.

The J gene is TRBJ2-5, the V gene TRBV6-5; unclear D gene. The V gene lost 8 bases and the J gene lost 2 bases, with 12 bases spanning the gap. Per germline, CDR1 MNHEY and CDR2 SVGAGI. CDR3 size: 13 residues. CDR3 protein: CASRTYTQETQYF. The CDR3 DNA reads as TGTGCCAGCCGGACCTATACTCAAGAGACCCAGTACTTC.

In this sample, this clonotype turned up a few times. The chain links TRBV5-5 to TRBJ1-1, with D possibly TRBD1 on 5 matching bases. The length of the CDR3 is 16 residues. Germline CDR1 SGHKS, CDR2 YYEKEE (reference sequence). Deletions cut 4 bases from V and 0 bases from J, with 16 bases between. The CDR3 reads CASSVQGNGMNTEAFF. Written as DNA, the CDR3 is TGTGCCAGCAGCGTGCAGGGAAATGGTATGAACACTGAAGCTTTCTTT.

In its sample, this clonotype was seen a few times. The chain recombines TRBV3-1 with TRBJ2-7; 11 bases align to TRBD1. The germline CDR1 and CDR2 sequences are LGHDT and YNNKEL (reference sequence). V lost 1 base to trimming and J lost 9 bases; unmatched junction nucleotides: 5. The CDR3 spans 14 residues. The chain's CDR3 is CASSQGTGGLGQYF. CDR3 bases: TGTGCCAGCAGCCAAGGGACAGGGGGCTTGGGGCAGTACTTC.

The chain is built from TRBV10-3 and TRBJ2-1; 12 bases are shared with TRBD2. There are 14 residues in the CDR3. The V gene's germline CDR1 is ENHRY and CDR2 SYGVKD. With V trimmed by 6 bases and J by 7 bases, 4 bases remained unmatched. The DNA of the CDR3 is TGTGCCATCAGCTGGACTAGCGGGAAGAATGAGCAGTTCTTC. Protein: CAISWTSGKNEQFF.

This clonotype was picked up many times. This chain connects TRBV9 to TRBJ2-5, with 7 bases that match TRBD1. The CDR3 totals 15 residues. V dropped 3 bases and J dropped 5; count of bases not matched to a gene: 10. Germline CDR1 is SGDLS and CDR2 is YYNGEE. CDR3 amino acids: CASSGLQGWRETQYF. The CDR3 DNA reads TGTGCCAGCAGCGGATTACAGGGGTGGCGGGAGACCCAGTACTTC.

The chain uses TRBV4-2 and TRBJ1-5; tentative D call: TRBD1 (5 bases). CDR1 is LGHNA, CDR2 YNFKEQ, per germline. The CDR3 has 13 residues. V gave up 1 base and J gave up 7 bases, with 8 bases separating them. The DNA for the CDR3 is TGTGCCAGCAGCCAAGGCAGGGAACAGCCCCAGCATTTT. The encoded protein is CASSQGREQPQHF.

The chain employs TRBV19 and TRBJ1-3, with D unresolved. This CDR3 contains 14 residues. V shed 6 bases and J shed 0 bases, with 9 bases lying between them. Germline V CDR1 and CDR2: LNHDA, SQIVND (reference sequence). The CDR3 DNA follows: TGTGCCAGTAGGGACGGCAGCTCTGGAAACACCATATATTTT. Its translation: CASRDGSSGNTIYF.

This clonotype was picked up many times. This CDR3 is CASTRTMEDIQYF. CDR3 nucleotide sequence: TGTGCCAGCACCAGGACAATGGAAGACATTCAGTACTTC. The chain joins TRBV6-1 to TRBJ2-4; tentative D call: TRBD1 (5 bases). From germline, CDR1 is MNHNS and CDR2 SASEGT. The CDR3 runs 13 residues. Trimming removed 7 bases from V and 8 bases from J, with 15 bases in between.